These 22 T cell receptor beta chains were all obtained from the same sample, sequenced in a study of response to subunit inactivated influenza vaccine. TCRdb itself ran the RT-PCR reads through MiXCR, one entry per CDR3 protein. Here the sample spans around 750,000 distinct CDR3 sequences, around 21% being singletons. This specimen consisted of PBMCs from blood, obtained more than 4 days after vaccination. Source of these receptors: a middle-aged man who received an inactivated influenza vaccine.

There are a few counts of this clonotype. The chain recombines TRBV6-5 with TRBJ2-6, with 7 bases that match TRBD1. This CDR3 region has 18 residues. Trimming at V came to 2 bases and at J to 1 base, leaving 8 bases not matched to a gene. Per the germline V gene, CDR1 is MNHEY and CDR2 is SVGAGI. The DNA for the CDR3 is TGTGCCAGCAGTTACAGACAGGGTAGTCGTTCTGGGGCCAACGTCCTGACTTTC. Translated, it gives CASSYRQGSRSGANVLTF.

The table lists this clonotype with a few counts. The rearrangement joins TRBV24-1 to TRBJ2-1; D is undetermined. The V gene lost 7 bases and the J gene lost 4 bases, with 13 bases spanning the gap. In germline, CDR1 is KGHDR, CDR2 SFDVKD. This CDR3 has 14 amino acids. The CDR3 is CATSQVGLYNEQFF. As DNA, the CDR3 is TGTGCCACCAGCCAGGTTGGGTTATACAATGAGCAGTTCTTC.

There are a few counts of this clonotype. The chain joins TRBV12-3 or TRBV12-4 to TRBJ1-2, with D unresolved. Trimming removed 5 bases from V and 2 bases from J, with 9 bases in between. This CDR3 is built from 13 residues. CDR3 nucleotides: TGTGCCAGCAGTCTCGAACAGAACTATGGCTACACCTTC. It specifies CASSLEQNYGYTF.

The V call is TRBV7-2, the J call TRBJ2-7, with 7 bases fitting TRBD1. CDR1 and CDR2 from the germline V gene are SGHTA and FQGNSA. The CDR3 is 13 residues long. Trimming cost V 5 bases and J 5 bases; bases outside gene matches: 6. The CDR3 sequence: CASSHTGADEQYF. The CDR3, as DNA: TGTGCCAGCAGCCACACAGGGGCCGACGAGCAGTACTTC.

This clonotype was picked up a small number of times. The J gene is TRBJ1-2, the V gene TRBV7-2; D is undetermined. Germline V gives CDR1 SGHTA, CDR2 FQGNSA. The CDR3 extends over 13 amino acids. Trimming left V 5 bases short and J 2 bases short, with 9 bases between. The CDR3 reads CASSDIRNYGYTF. CDR3 in DNA: TGTGCCAGCAGCGATATTAGAAACTATGGCTACACCTTC.

The V and J genes are TRBV5-6 and TRBJ1-2; D ambiguous. CDR1 and CDR2 (germline): SGHDT, YYEEEE. Trimming left V 1 base short and J 2 bases short, with 9 bases between. This CDR3 spans 14 amino acids. Here the CDR3 DNA reads TGTGCCAGCAGCTTGATAGTCAGCAACTATGGCTACACCTTC. Translation gives CASSLIVSNYGYTF. Full variable domain (outside the CDR3, taken from reference TRBV5-6 and TRBJ1-2): DAGVTQSPTHLIKTRGQQVTLRCSPKSGHDTVSWYQQALGQGPQFIFQYYEEEERQRGNFPDRFSGHQFPNYSSELNVNALLLGDSALYLCASSLIVSNYGYTFGSGTRLTVV.

In its sample, this clonotype was seen a few times. V usage is TRBV7-8 and J usage is TRBJ2-5; the D is unclear. CDR3 length equals 13 residues. The germline V gene encodes CDR1 SGHVS and CDR2 FQNEAQ. Trimming removed 5 bases from V and 7 bases from J, with 14 bases in between. CDR3 in amino acids: CASSPLEAGTQYF. The CDR3 DNA reads as TGTGCCAGCAGCCCACTGGAAGCAGGGACCCAGTACTTC. Using reference TRBV7-8 and TRBJ2-5 for the parts outside the CDR3, the full variable domain is GAGVSQSPRYKVAKRGQDVALRCDPISGHVSLFWYQQALGQGPEFLTYFQNEAQLDKSGLPSDRFFAERPEGSVSTLKIQRTQQEDSAVYLCASSPLEAGTQYFGPGTRLLVL.

This chain's CDR3 is CASSYARITTEAFF. CDR3 nucleotide sequence: TGTGCCAGCAGTTACGCTCGAATAACTACTGAAGCTTTCTTT. The chain employs TRBV6-2 or TRBV6-3 and TRBJ1-1; D call uncertain. Germline assignment: CDR1 MNHEY and CDR2 SVGEGT. The CDR3 spans 14 residues. The ends were cut back, 2 bases at V and 5 bases at J, with 12 bases in the middle.

This clonotype showed up just a few times. The CDR3 nucleotides read TGTGCCAGCAGCGGAAGACAGGGAGGCACTGAAGCTTTCTTT. Its protein product is CASSGRQGGTEAFF. The chain is built from TRBV7-2 and TRBJ1-1, with 7 bases identical to TRBD1. Germline assignment: CDR1 SGHTA and CDR2 FQGNSA. Trimming removed 5 bases from V and 4 bases from J; junction bases left unmatched: 7. The CDR3 sequence is 14 residues long. The variable domain in full, with the rest retrieved from reference TRBV7-2 and TRBJ1-1, is GAGVSQSPSNKVTEKGKDVELRCDPISGHTALYWYRQSLGQGLEFLIYFQGNSAPDKSGLPSDRFSAERTGGSVSTLTIQRTQQEDSAVYLCASSGRQGGTEAFFGQGTRLTVV.

This clonotype was counted only a few times. The chain employs TRBV5-1 and TRBJ2-1, with 14 bases fitting TRBD2. This CDR3 region has 19 residues. Looked up from germline, CDR1 is SGHRS and CDR2 is YFSETQ. The junction had 8 bases not matched to a gene; V was cut back by 2 bases and J by 1 base. Here the CDR3 DNA reads TGCGCCAGCAGCTTCCCTCTGACTAGCGGGGGGGCTTCCTACAATGAGCAGTTCTTC. It specifies CASSFPLTSGGASYNEQFF.

This clonotype was counted ten times or more. The chain joins TRBV15 to TRBJ1-2, with TRBD1 as a possible D gene (5 bases). V shed 2 bases and J shed 2 bases, with 12 bases lying between them. This CDR3 spans 15 amino acids. Germline V CDR1 and CDR2: LNHNV, YYDKDF (reference sequence). The CDR3 DNA sequence: TGTGCCACCAGCAGACGCCGGGGCTCAAACTATGGCTACACCTTC. This sequence encodes CATSRRRGSNYGYTF.

This clonotype was detected a few times. V is TRBV25-1 and J is TRBJ1-5; D unclear. The germline CDR1 and CDR2 sequences are MGHDK and SYGVNS. The CDR3 is made up of 12 amino acids. V lost 6 bases to trimming and J lost 7 bases, with 10 bases between them. CDR3 bases: TGTGCCAGCAGCGAGGGTTTCCAGCCCCAGCATTTT. As protein: CASSEGFQPQHF. The variable domain in full, with the rest retrieved from reference TRBV25-1 and TRBJ1-5, is EADIYQTPRYLVIGTGKKITLECSQTMGHDKMYWYQQDPGMELHLIHYSYGVNSTEKGDLSSESTVSRIRTEHFPLTLESARPSHTSQYLCASSEGFQPQHFGDGTRLSIL.

This clonotype showed up just a few times. The chain uses TRBV27 and TRBJ2-6; D gene uncertain. The CDR3 extends over 15 amino acids. In germline, CDR1 is MNHEY, CDR2 SMNVEV (reference sequence). Trimming removed 1 base from V and 2 bases from J, with 6 bases in between. This chain's CDR3 is CASSLLLAGANVLTF. CDR3 nucleotides: TGTGCCAGCAGTTTATTGCTCGCTGGGGCCAACGTCCTGACTTTC.

The chain couples TRBV10-3 to TRBJ2-3; 8 positions agree with TRBD1. The CDR3 covers 13 residues. V was pared by 9 bases and J by 3 bases, with 5 bases of the junction left unmatched. Germline lookup yields CDR1 ENHRY and CDR2 SYGVKD. The CDR3 coding sequence is TGTGCCATGGCAGGGGGCGCGACAGATACGCAGTATTTT. Its protein is CAMAGGATDTQYF.

This clonotype was seen only a few times. The chain links TRBV30 to TRBJ2-3; 7 positions match TRBD2. Looked up from germline, CDR1 is GTSNPN and CDR2 is SVGIG (reference sequence). The V and J ends lost 0 bases and 6 bases, in that order; junction bases with no gene match: 6. The CDR3 is made up of 14 amino acids. CDR3 coding DNA: TGTGCCTGGAGTGTACAAGCGGGGTCCGATACGCAGTATTTT. Its translation is CAWSVQAGSDTQYF.

The rearrangement uses TRBV4-2 and TRBJ2-5; D gene uncertain. The CDR3 contains 10 residues. Germline assignment: CDR1 LGHNA and CDR2 YNFKEQ. Trimming stripped 4 bases from V and 7 bases from J, with 4 bases between. Written as DNA, the CDR3 is TGTGCCAGCAGCCGCGGGACCCAGTACTTC. It yields the protein CASSRGTQYF.

This clonotype was observed a few times. The J gene is TRBJ2-2, the V gene TRBV11-2, with D unresolved. Germline values: CDR1 SGHAT, CDR2 FQNNGV. The V end lost 2 bases, the J end lost 5 bases, and 6 bases lay between the germline ends. The CDR3 extends over 13 amino acids. CDR3: CASSLLQTGELFF. CDR3 coding DNA: TGTGCCAGCAGCTTACTCCAGACCGGGGAGCTGTTTTTT.

This clonotype has a single count. The V call is TRBV29-1, the J call TRBJ1-2; D is unresolved. Germline CDR1 and CDR2: SQVTM and ANQGSEA. V shed 4 bases and J shed 4 bases, with 10 bases lying between them. The CDR3 is made up of 12 amino acids. CDR3 DNA: TGCAGCGTTGGGTCGGCGGGCTATGGCTACACCTTC. Its protein product is CSVGSAGYGYTF.

This clonotype was found a few times. The CDR3 nucleotides are TGTGCCAGCAGGGGTTCAGGTGTCCAGGGCTACACCTTC. This codes for CASRGSGVQGYTF. The rearrangement uses TRBV6-1 and TRBJ1-2; D is unclear. The V gene lost 6 bases and the J gene lost 8 bases, with 16 bases spanning the gap. Germline CDR1 MNHNS, CDR2 SASEGT. The CDR3 runs to 13 residues.

The chain recombines TRBV5-4 with TRBJ2-3; D call uncertain. This CDR3 has 15 amino acids. In germline, CDR1 is SGHNT, CDR2 YYREEE (reference sequence). V lost 0 bases, J lost 6 bases, and 14 bases lay in between. CDR3: CASSLGKWSPDTQYF. The CDR3 region has the DNA TGTGCCAGCAGCTTGGGGAAGTGGTCGCCGGATACGCAGTATTTT.

The rearrangement links TRBV20-1 to TRBJ2-7; D may correspond to TRBD1 or TRBD2 (5 bases each). Deletions cut 3 bases from V and 2 bases from J, with 17 bases between. The CDR3 is 15 amino acids. Germline CDR1 reads DFQATT; CDR2 reads SNEGSKA (reference sequence). The CDR3, as DNA: TGCAGTGCTAGGGGGGTCGAGGACGGACCCTACGAGCAGTACTTC. Its translation: CSARGVEDGPYEQYF.

This clonotype was recorded a few times. The rearrangement uses TRBV27 and TRBJ2-7, with D unclear. Trimming removed 5 bases at V and 3 bases at J, with 11 bases between. The CDR3 is made up of 13 amino acids. Germline V gene data show CDR1 as MNHEY and CDR2 as SMNVEV (reference sequence). The CDR3 DNA is TGTGCCAGCAGTATGGGAAGTCACTACGAGCAGTACTTC. Translating gives CASSMGSHYEQYF.